This T cell receptor (beta chain) was sequenced in a study of vaccination and CD4 T cells after COVID-19. Oncomine TCR Beta short-read sequencing was applied to DNA from cultured CD4+ T cells. TCRdb re-derived calls from the PCR reads in MiXCR, one entry per CDR3 protein. Here the sample spans some 4,000 distinct CDR3 sequences, approximately 19% being singletons. Described treatment: roughly 10-day PBMC culture with coronavirus spike peptide pools or control peptides (ViraFEST assay). ViraFEST expanded antigen-specific T cells with peptide pools, then sequenced TCRs. In this sample, this clonotype turned up a few times. What it recognizes is unknown. Sequences were obtained from CD4+ T cells from blood, cultured in vitro. This clonotype was sampled from a human donor who had recovered from COVID-19.

The CDR3 DNA reads TGTGCCAGCAGCTTTGGGGGGCTCACAGATACGCAGTATTTT. Translated, it gives CASSFGGLTDTQYF. V and J are TRBV5-4 and TRBJ2-3, with D perhaps given as TRBD1 or TRBD2 (6 bases each). The CDR3 runs to 14 residues. Trimming removed 2 bases from V and 2 bases from J, with 9 bases in between. Germline V gene lookup returns CDR1 SGHNT and CDR2 YYREEE (reference sequence).